Detailed here is one TCR beta chain. Antigen: not known. The same CDR3 also results from other DNA sequences found in this sample. Naive CD8 cells lacked CD45RO and underwent positive selection for CCR7, leaving out terminally differentiated effector memory CD45RA+ cells. Deep level was the assay's run setting. Sequenced by immunoSEQ multiplex PCR; TCRdb stores in-frame clones only, minus some. Here the sample spans around 1.9 million clones, roughly 91% being singletons. These data belong to a study of shared clonotypes between healthy human individuals. At the level of the study: Each donor's CD8 memory used one plate, CD8 naive two, each CD4 subset three.

General study results and limits: Generally, naive subsets (rather than memory subsets) showed larger estimated richness. It was the few donors that limited the genetic and exposure-history diversity represented.

This CDR3 spans 14 amino acids. Per the germline V gene, CDR1 is MNHEY and CDR2 is SMNVEV (reference sequence). Trimming removed 3 bases from V and 0 bases from J, with 8 bases in between. The chain is built from TRBV27 and TRBJ1-2; possibly TRBD1 for D (6 bases). The receptor comes from a man aged 18-30 years in good health. Some clones in this sample may be carry-over from other donors' samples. The sequencing input was naive CD8+ T cells from PBMCs. CDR3 in amino acids: CASSFRGANYGYTF. DNA of the CDR3: TGTGCCAGCAGTTTTAGGGGGGCTAACTATGGCTACACCTTC.